The following is a T cell receptor beta chain sequence with its context. Its cognate antigen has yet to be identified. No much larger clone is present one base from it, and per-base qualities are unavailable. What the treatment or condition label conveys for this sample: oral pan-JAK inhibitor, 5-10 mg twice daily. Lesional scalp punch biopsies and peripheral blood were obtained from alopecia areata patients. PBMCs were isolated by density centrifugation and stained for CD3, CD4 and CD8, and CD4+ and CD8+ T cells were sorted on a FACSAria. This sample was included in a study of CD8+ T cells in alopecia areata (dated by TCRdb to 2016 to 2019). For context, the study as a whole: Treated patients were enrolled in an open-label pilot trial of oral tofacitinib, 5 to 10 mg twice daily, for moderate-to-severe alopecia areata. In humans, TCRbeta sequencing was performed on scalp tissue and on sorted CD4+ and CD8+ peripheral blood T cells from healthy controls and from patients with patchy or totalis/universalis alopecia areata. Amplification of TCRbeta CDR3 regions was done by immunoSEQ multiplex PCR using 35 Vbeta forward primers and 13 Jbeta reverse primers. RNA was obtained with the PAXgene miRNA kit for fixed scalp, the miRNeasy kit for PBMCs, and the RNeasy kit for mouse skin. For the treated patients, the SALT score, which quantifies what percentage of scalp surface area is affected, served as the measure of disease severity. Scalp clonality was compared among normal scalp (n=4), patchy alopecia areata scalp (n=8), and alopecia totalis/universalis scalp (n=8). In both human patients and the C3H/HeJ mouse model, the study applied high-throughput TCRbeta sequencing to look at T cell clonal expansion in alopecia areata. Biopsies were taken from tofacitinib-treated patients at baseline and at 4 and 24 weeks of treatment, and a later scalp biopsy was taken in several of the tofacitinib-treated patients. Patients received tofacitinib for 6 to 18 months and were then followed off drug for 6 months to check for delayed response and recurrence.

What the research found in general, with its limitations: Because the treated cohort was small and included a single nonresponder, larger studies are needed to assess links between baseline CD8+ expansion and response. Tofacitinib significantly decreased scalp clonality and the number of expanded CD8+ clones among the top 100 scalp clones. Resident alphabeta T cells in normal human skin are also sequenced, complicating scalp TCR repertoire analysis, unlike mouse skin dominated by gammadelta T cells. Compared with mice, TCR sequences shared between patients were less clear, possibly partly because of HLA diversity across the patient population. Higher clonality and more expanded CD8+ clones were observed in lesional scalp than in normal scalp, particularly in alopecia totalis/universalis, a finding suggestive of antigenic drive. Many expanded lesional clones persisted in scalp and blood during tofacitinib treatment, which may partly explain relapse after stopping treatment.

The method behind the library was the immunoSEQ multiplex PCR assay. To provide template for TCR sequencing, every sample had RNA extracted and reverse transcribed into cDNA. SuperScript III was used to make first-strand cDNA, primed with a 2:1 mix of oligo-dT and random hexamers. A synthetic immune receptor repertoire was used to gauge amplification bias, and whatever bias remained was removed computationally. Per the authors' processing: Raw reads were preprocessed to remove errors, and CDR3 was defined according to IMGT conventions as the region from the conserved cysteine to phenylalanine. Clonality was computed by normalizing Shannon entropy by log2 of the number of productive unique TCRs and subtracting the result from 1. Whether each scalp clone was CD4 or CD8 was inferred by checking scalp TCRbeta sequences against the CD4 and CD8 repertoires from sorted blood. TCRdb retrieved this table from immuneACCESS and kept in-frame rearrangements only. Not all clones are present; in checked studies, unresolved V genes account for under half, and no reason is known for the remainder. V and J calls and clone size are those listed in that table; D and trimming were worked out from the DNA. Across this sample there are just under 65,000 clones, with 40% to 55% seen only once. The ten largest account for around 21% of the sample.

This sequence originates from a human donor with alopecia areata. The sequences come from CD8+ T cells sorted from blood, collected at approximately week 37, from a patient treated with tofacitinib.

Here is the DNA: TGTGCCACCATTAGGTTCAGGGGCGGCACTGAAGCTTTCTTT. The encoded protein is CATIRFRGGTEAFF. The chain is encoded by TRBV15 joined to TRBJ1-1; the D segment could be TRBD1, given 6 matching bases. The CDR3 goes from the cysteine to the phenylalanine over 14 residues. Solely the CDR3 DNA is kept, with 42 bases framed from the first base. Based on the germline V gene (reference sequence), the CDR1 and CDR2 sequences are LNHNV and YYDKDF. Trimming costs V 7 bases and J 4 bases, and their ends lie 16 bases apart. Here the CDR3 is joined to the reference TRBV15 and TRBJ1-1 genes, and the full variable domain is: DAMVIQNPRYQVTQFGKPVTLSCSQTLNHNVMYWYQQKSSQAPKLLFHYYDKDFNNEADTPDNFQSRRPNTSFCFLDIRSPGLGDTAMYLCATIRFRGGTEAFFGQGTRLTVV.